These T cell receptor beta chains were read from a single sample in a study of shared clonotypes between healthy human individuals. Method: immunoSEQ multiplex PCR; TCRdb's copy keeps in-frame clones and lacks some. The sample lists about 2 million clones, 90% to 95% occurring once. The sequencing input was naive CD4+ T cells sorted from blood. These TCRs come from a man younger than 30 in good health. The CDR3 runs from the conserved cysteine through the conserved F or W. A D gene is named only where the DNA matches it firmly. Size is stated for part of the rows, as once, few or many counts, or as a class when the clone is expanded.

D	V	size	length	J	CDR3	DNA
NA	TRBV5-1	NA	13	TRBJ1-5	CASSLTGDQPQHF	TGCGCCAGCAGCTTGACGGGGGATCAGCCCCAGCATTTT
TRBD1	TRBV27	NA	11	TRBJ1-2	CASKDRGLPIF	TGTGCCAGCAAGGACAGGGGGCTGCCCATTTTT
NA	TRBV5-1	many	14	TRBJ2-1	CASSLLVAASEQFF	TGCGCCAGCAGCTTGTTAGTAGCCGCTAGTGAGCAGTTCTTC
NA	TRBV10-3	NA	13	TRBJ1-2	CAISALELGGYTF	TGTGCCATCAGTGCCCTAGAGCTGGGGGGCTACACCTTC
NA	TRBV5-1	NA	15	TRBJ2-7	CASSLAGDRPLGQYF	TGCGCCAGCAGCTTGGCCGGGGACCGGCCTCTCGGGCAGTACTTC
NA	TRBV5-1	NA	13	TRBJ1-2	CASSLSLGEGYTF	TGCGCCAGCAGCTTAAGTTTAGGGGAGGGCTACACCTTC
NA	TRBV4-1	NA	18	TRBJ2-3	CASSPGATGRAFTDTQYF	TGCGCCAGCAGCCCGGGGGCTACAGGGCGGGCCTTCACAGATACGCAGTATTTT
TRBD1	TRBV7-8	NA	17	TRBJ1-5	CASSLVPDRRNNQPQHF	TGTGCCAGCAGCTTAGTCCCGGACAGGCGTAATAATCAGCCCCAGCATTTT
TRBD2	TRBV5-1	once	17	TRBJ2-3	CASSLLAGGLPTDTQYF	TGCGCCAGCAGCTTACTAGCGGGGGGCCTCCCGACAGATACGCAGTATTTT
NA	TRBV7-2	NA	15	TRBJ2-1	CASSFTLQENNEQFF	TGTGCCAGCAGCTTTACTTTACAAGAGAACAATGAGCAGTTCTTC
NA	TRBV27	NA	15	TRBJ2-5	CASSSSTGGAKTQYF	NA
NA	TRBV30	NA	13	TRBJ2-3	CAAIGRGPDTQYF	TGTGCCGCGATAGGGCGGGGACCAGATACGCAGTATTTT
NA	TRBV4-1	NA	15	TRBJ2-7	CASSQEETRTYEQYF	TGCGCCAGCAGCCAAGAGGAAACCAGAACCTACGAGCAGTACTTC
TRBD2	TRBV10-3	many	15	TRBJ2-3	CAIRSSSGNADTQYF	TGTGCCATCAGGTCGTCTAGCGGGAACGCAGATACGCAGTATTTT
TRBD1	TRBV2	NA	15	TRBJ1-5	CASSTEIQGNQPQHF	TGTGCCAGCAGTACCGAGATACAGGGGAATCAGCCCCAGCATTTT
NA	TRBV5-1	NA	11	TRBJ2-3	CASSSTDTQYF	TGCGCCAGCAGCTCTACAGATACGCAGTATTTT
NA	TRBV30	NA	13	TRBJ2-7	CAWTLRFAYEQYF	TGTGCCTGGACCTTAAGGTTTGCCTACGAGCAGTACTTC
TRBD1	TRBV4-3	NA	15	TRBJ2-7	CASSLLTGGPYEQYF	TGCGCCAGCAGCCTATTGACAGGGGGCCCCTACGAGCAGTACTTC
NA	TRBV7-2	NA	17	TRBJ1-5	CASSLLAGTTMNQPQHF	TGTGCCAGCAGCTTATTGGCAGGGACTACAATGAATCAGCCCCAGCATTTT
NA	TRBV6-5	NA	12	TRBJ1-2	CASKRGTYGYTF	TGTGCCAGCAAGAGGGGTACCTATGGCTACACCTTC
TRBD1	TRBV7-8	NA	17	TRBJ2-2	CASSLAGGRGHTGELFF	TGTGCCAGCAGCTTAGCGGGTGGCAGGGGGCACACCGGGGAGCTGTTTTTT
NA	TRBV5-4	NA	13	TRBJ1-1	CASTPTGNTEAFF	TGTGCCAGCACCCCAACCGGGAACACTGAAGCTTTCTTT